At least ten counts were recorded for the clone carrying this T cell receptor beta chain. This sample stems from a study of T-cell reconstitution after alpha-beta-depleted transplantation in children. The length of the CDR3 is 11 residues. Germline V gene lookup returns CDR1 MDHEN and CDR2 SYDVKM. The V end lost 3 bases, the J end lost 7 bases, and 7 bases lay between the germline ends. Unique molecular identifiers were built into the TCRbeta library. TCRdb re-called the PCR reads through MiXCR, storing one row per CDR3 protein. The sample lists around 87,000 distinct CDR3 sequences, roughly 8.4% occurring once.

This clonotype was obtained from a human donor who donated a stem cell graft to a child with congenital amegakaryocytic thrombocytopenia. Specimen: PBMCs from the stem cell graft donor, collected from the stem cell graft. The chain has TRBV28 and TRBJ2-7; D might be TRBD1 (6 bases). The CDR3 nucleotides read TGTGCCAGCAGTTTTCAGGGGGAGCAGTACTTC. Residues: CASSFQGEQYF.